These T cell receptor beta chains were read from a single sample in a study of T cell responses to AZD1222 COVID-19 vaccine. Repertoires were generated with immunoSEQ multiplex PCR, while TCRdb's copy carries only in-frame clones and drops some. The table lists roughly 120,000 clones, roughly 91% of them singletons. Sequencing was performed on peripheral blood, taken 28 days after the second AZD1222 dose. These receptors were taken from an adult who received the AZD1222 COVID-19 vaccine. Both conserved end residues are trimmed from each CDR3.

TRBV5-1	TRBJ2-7	ASSLEGVGYYEQY
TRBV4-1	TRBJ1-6	ASSQGAGVISPLH
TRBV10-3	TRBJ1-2	AISEGTVAYGYT
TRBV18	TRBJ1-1	ASSSGNTEAF
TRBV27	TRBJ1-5	ASSFRGQPQH
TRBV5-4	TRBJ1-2	ASSNDRAGYGYT
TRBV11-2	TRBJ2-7	ASTPLYEQY
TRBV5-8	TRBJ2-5	ASRRLAGEHQY
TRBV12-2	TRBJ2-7	ASRFCLAGEGEQY
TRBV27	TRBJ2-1	ASRLAGGLHNEQF
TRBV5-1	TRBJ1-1	ASSLIGNTEAF
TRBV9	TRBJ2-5	ASSGTGGGETQY
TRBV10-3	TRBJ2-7	AIRGGTQSSYEQY
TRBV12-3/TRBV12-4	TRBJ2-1	ASSYSWEVEQF
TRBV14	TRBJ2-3	ASSQVVAGFTDTQY
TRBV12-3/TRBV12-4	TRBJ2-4	ASSLRGVNIQY
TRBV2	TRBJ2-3	ASREVAGGTDTQY
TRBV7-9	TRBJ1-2	ASSLGSGRDYGYT
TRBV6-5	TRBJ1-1	ATKVMGNTEAF
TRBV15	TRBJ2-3	ATSRGRASTDTQY
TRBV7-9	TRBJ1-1	ASSLEGQGRWVDTEAF
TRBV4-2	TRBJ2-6	ASSPLSQLSGANVLT
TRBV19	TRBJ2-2	ASMGGGSFAGELF
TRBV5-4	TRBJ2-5	ASSLGEAETQY
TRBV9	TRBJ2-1	ASSVGARTPDNEQF
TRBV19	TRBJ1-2	ASRSAVAGSRKNGYT
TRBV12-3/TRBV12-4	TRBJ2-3	ASRGTGVDTQY
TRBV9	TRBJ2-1	ASSPSGGPYNEQF
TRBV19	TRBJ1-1	ASSPRWTGGMNTEAF
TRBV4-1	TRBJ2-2	ASSQGWGAALTGELF
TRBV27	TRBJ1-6	ASSWQGRGSPLH
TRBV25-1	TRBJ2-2	ASSESGRTGPNTGELF
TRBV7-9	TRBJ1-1	ASSLLTGGLTEAF
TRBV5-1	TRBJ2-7	ASTVRWASPEEQY
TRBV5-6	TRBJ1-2	ASLIYRGDYGYT
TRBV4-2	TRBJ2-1	ASAGLSSEQF
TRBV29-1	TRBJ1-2	SVEDLRSGGYGYT
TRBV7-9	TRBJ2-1	ASSLGASWNEQF
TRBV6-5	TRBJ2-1	ASSPRGINEQF
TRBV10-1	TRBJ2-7	ASRKGQEPYEQY
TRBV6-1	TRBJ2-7	ASSDTRHDEQY
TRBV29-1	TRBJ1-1	SVQGVITTEAF